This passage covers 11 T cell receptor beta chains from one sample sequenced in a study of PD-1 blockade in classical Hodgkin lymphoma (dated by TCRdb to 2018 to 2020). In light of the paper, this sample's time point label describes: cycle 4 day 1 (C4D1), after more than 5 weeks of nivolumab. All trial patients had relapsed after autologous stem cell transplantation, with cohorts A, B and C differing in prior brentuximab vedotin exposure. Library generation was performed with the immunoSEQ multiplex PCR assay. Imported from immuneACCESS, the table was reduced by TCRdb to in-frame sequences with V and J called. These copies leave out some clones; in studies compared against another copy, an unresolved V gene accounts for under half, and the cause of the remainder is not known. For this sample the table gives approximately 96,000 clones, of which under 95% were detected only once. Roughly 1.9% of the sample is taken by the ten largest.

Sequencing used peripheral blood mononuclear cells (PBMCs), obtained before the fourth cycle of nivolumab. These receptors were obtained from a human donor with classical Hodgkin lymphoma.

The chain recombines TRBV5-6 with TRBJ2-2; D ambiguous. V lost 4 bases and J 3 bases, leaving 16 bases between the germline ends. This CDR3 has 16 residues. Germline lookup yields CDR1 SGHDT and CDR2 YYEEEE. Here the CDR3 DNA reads TGTGCCAGCAGCGCTTACATCGCCTGGGACACCGGGGAGCTGTTTTTT. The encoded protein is CASSAYIAWDTGELFF.

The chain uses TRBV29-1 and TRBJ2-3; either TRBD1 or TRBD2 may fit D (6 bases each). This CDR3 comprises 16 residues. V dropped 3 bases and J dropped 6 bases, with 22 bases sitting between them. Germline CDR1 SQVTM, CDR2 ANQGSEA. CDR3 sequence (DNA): TGCAGCGTTGAGCGTCCGGTCAATAGGGGGGCGGATACGCAGTATTTT. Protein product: CSVERPVNRGADTQYF.

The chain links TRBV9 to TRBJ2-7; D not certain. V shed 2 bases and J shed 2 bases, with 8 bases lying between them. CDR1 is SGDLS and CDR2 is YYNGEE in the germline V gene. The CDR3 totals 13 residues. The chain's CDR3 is CASSVGFAYEQYF. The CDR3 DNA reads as TGTGCCAGCAGCGTCGGATTTGCCTACGAGCAGTACTTC.

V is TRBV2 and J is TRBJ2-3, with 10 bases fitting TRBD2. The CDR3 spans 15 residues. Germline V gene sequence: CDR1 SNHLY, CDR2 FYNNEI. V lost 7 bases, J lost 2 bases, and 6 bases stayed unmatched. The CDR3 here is CASTRTSGFTDTQYF. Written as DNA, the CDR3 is TGTGCCAGCACCCGGACTAGCGGCTTCACAGATACGCAGTATTTT.

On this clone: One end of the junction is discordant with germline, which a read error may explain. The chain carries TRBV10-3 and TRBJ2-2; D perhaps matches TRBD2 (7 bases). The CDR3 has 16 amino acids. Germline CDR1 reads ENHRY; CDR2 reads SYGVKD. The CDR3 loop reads CASSYPTGRDTGELFF. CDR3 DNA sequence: TGTGCCAGCAGTTATCCCACAGGGAGGGACACCGGGGAGCTGTTTTTT.

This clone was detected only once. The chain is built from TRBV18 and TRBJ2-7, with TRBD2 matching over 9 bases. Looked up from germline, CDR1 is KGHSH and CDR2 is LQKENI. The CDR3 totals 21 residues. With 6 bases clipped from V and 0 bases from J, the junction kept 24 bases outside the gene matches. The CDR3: CASSPAWLAGSSGVGSYEQYF. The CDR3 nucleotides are TGTGCCAGCTCTCCAGCTTGGCTAGCGGGATCCTCTGGGGTTGGCTCCTACGAGCAGTACTTC.

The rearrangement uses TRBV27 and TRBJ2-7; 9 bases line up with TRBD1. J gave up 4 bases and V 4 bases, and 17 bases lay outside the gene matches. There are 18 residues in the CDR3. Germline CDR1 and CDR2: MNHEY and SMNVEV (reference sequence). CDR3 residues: CASSSSQTGTGNLYEQYF. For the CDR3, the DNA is TGTGCCAGCAGTTCCTCCCAAACCGGGACAGGGAATCTGTACGAGCAGTACTTC.

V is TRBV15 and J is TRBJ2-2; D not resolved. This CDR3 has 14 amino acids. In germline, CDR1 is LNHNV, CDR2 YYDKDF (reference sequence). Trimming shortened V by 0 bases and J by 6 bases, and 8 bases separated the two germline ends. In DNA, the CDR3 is TGTGCCACCAGCAGAGATCGCAGACCCGGGGAGCTGTTTTTT. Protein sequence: CATSRDRRPGELFF.

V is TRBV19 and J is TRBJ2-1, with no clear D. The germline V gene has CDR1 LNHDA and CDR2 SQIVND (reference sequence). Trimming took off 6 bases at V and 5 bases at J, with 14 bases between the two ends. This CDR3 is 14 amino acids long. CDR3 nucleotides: TGTGCCAGTAGGCCCCCCGAAGTTAACAATGAGCAGTTCTTC. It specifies CASRPPEVNNEQFF.

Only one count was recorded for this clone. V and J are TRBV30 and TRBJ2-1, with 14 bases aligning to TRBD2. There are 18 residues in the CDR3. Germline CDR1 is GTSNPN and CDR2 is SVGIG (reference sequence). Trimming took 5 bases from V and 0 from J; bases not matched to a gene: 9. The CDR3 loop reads CAWGGLAGGPNSYNEQFF. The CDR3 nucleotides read TGTGCCTGGGGCGGACTAGCGGGAGGCCCAAACTCCTACAATGAGCAGTTCTTC. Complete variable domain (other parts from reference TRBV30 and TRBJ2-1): SQTIHQWPATLVQPVGSPLSLECTVEGTSNPNLYWYRQAAGRGLQLLFYSVGIGQISSEVPQNLSASRPQDRQFILSSKKLLLSDSGFYLCAWGGLAGGPNSYNEQFFGPGTRLTVL.

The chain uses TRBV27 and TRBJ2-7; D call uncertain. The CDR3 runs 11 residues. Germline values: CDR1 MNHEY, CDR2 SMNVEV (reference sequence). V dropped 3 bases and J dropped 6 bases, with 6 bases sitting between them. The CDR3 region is CASSFGSEQYF. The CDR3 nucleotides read TGTGCCAGCAGTTTTGGGTCCGAGCAGTACTTC.